The 18 T cell receptor beta chains given below trace back to one sample, sequenced in a study of OX40 agonist ivuxolimab in advanced cancers. Assay: immunoSEQ multiplex PCR; the TCRdb copy retains only in-frame clones and omits some. The sample includes 100,000 to 110,000 clones, under 95% of them seen just once. The specimen was CD4+ or CD8+ T cells sorted from blood, collected in a trial of the OX40 agonist ivuxolimab. The receptors come from an adult with an advanced solid tumor such as melanoma, head and neck, liver or kidney cancer.

The rearrangement uses TRBV19 and TRBJ2-7; 12 bases match TRBD2. The germline V gene encodes CDR1 LNHDA and CDR2 SQIVND (reference sequence). The CDR3 is 15 residues long. Trimming at V came to 5 bases and at J to 4 bases, leaving 6 bases not matched to a gene. The CDR3 loop reads CASSPLAGGRYEQYF. The CDR3 bases are TGTGCCAGTAGTCCTCTAGCGGGAGGGCGTTACGAGCAGTACTTC.

The rearrangement links TRBV2 to TRBJ1-5; D is undetermined. Germline V gene sequence: CDR1 SNHLY, CDR2 FYNNEI. The germline V and J ends were trimmed by 3 bases and 6 bases, with 9 bases remaining between them. The CDR3 totals 13 residues. The CDR3 nucleotides are TGTGCCAGCAGTGAGCGGGAGATTCAGCCCCAGCATTTT. Residues: CASSEREIQPQHF.

The chain combines TRBV4-2 with TRBJ2-7, with TRBD2 matching 11 bases. The CDR3 spans 15 residues. J gave up 5 bases and V 1 base, and 4 bases lay outside the gene matches. Germline lookup yields CDR1 LGHNA and CDR2 YNFKEQ. The chain's CDR3 is CASSQAASGRNEQYF. The CDR3 DNA follows: TGTGCCAGCAGCCAAGCGGCTAGCGGGAGGAACGAGCAGTACTTC.

This clone was counted a single time. The chain recombines TRBV5-1 with TRBJ2-5; 14 bases agree with TRBD2. Trimming took 4 bases from V and 4 from J; bases not matched to a gene: 9. From germline, CDR1 is SGHRS and CDR2 YFSETQ. The CDR3 totals 17 residues. As DNA, the CDR3 is TGCGCCAGCAGCCTGGGACTAGCGGGAGTAAGGGGAGAGACCCAGTACTTC. Protein sequence: CASSLGLAGVRGETQYF.

This clone was recorded a few times. This chain uses TRBV2 with TRBJ2-5, with D possibly matching TRBD2 (5 bases). Germline V CDR1 and CDR2: SNHLY, FYNNEI. Trimming left V 5 bases short and J 0 bases short, with 13 bases between. The CDR3 has 15 amino acids. The CDR3 DNA follows: TGTGCCAGCAGTAACAGCGGACTCAACCAAGAGACCCAGTACTTC. This translates into CASSNSGLNQETQYF.

The chain uses TRBV27 and TRBJ2-1; D might be TRBD1 (6 bases). Looked up from germline, CDR1 is MNHEY and CDR2 is SMNVEV (reference sequence). This CDR3 has 16 amino acids. The V gene lost 2 bases and the J gene lost 2 bases, with 13 bases spanning the gap. The CDR3 protein is CASSLVRGPPYNEQFF. For the CDR3, the DNA is TGTGCCAGCAGTTTAGTCAGGGGCCCTCCCTACAATGAGCAGTTCTTC.

The chain is built from TRBV11-2 and TRBJ2-2; TRBD2 matches at 10 bases. Germline-derived CDR1 and CDR2 are SGHAT and FQNNGV. The CDR3 is made up of 16 amino acids. V was clipped by 7 bases and J by 4 bases; unmatched bases: 9. The CDR3 sequence is CASKRTSGSATGELFF. DNA for the CDR3: TGTGCCAGCAAACGGACTAGCGGTTCGGCCACCGGGGAGCTGTTTTTT.

The chain recombines TRBV5-6 with TRBJ1-3; no definite D call. Germline V gene sequence: CDR1 SGHDT, CDR2 YYEEEE. The V gene lost 5 bases and the J gene lost 3 bases, with 15 bases spanning the gap. This CDR3 has 15 residues. CDR3 in amino acids: CASRGAGNRGNTIYF. CDR3 in DNA: TGTGCCAGCAGAGGCGCGGGGAATCGTGGAAACACCATATATTTT. Full variable domain (remainder filled in from reference TRBV5-6 and TRBJ1-3): DAGVTQSPTHLIKTRGQQVTLRCSPKSGHDTVSWYQQALGQGPQFIFQYYEEEERQRGNFPDRFSGHQFPNYSSELNVNALLLGDSALYLCASRGAGNRGNTIYFGEGSWLTVV.

The rearrangement uses TRBV7-2 and TRBJ2-3, with no clear D. CDR1 is SGHTA, CDR2 FQGNSA, per germline. V was clipped by 5 bases and J by 6 bases, with 6 bases between them. This CDR3 contains 11 residues. The CDR3 region is CASSPRDTQYF. CDR3 DNA sequence: TGTGCCAGCAGCCCCCGGGATACGCAGTATTTT.

J is TRBJ2-1 and V is TRBV27, with 12 bases fitting TRBD2. Per germline, CDR1 MNHEY and CDR2 SMNVEV (reference sequence). This CDR3 has 20 residues. The V and J ends lost 4 bases and 6 bases, in that order; junction bases with no gene match: 19. This CDR3 is CASSSMIGLAGRFGSNEQFF. CDR3 sequence (DNA): TGTGCCAGCAGTTCCATGATAGGACTAGCGGGAAGGTTTGGTAGCAATGAGCAGTTCTTC.

The V and J genes are TRBV5-6 and TRBJ1-2; no clear D. The CDR3 covers 11 residues. The germline V and J ends were trimmed by 4 bases and 8 bases, with 9 bases remaining between them. Looked up from germline, CDR1 is SGHDT and CDR2 is YYEEEE. CDR3: CASSPGEGYTF. DNA of the CDR3: TGTGCCAGCAGCCCAGGAGAGGGCTACACCTTC. Full variable domain (outside the CDR3, taken from reference TRBV5-6 and TRBJ1-2): DAGVTQSPTHLIKTRGQQVTLRCSPKSGHDTVSWYQQALGQGPQFIFQYYEEEERQRGNFPDRFSGHQFPNYSSELNVNALLLGDSALYLCASSPGEGYTFGSGTRLTVV.

The rearrangement links TRBV5-8 to TRBJ2-5; D gene unclear. With 0 bases removed from V and 5 bases from J, the gap between germline ends came to 2 bases. The germline gives CDR1 SGHTS, CDR2 YDEGEE. The CDR3 loop spans 11 amino acids. For the CDR3, the DNA is TGTGCCAGCAGCTTGGCTGAGACCCAGTACTTC. It yields the protein CASSLAETQYF.

The V gene is TRBV2, the J gene TRBJ2-2, with 7 bases that match TRBD1. The CDR3 covers 15 residues. Germline-derived CDR1 and CDR2 are SNHLY and FYNNEI. V lost 4 bases to trimming and J lost 0 bases; unmatched junction nucleotides: 2. The CDR3 region is CASSVGTANTGELFF. Written as DNA, the CDR3 is TGTGCCAGCAGTGTAGGGACAGCGAACACCGGGGAGCTGTTTTTT.

The chain is built from TRBV5-4 and TRBJ2-3, with 9 bases aligning to TRBD1. The CDR3 is made up of 16 amino acids. J was trimmed by 1 base and V by 5 bases; bases with no gene match: 8. Germline assignment: CDR1 SGHNT and CDR2 YYREEE (reference sequence). The DNA of the CDR3 is TGTGCCAGCAGAACAGGGGGCAAAAGGGGCACAGATACGCAGTATTTT. Amino acids: CASRTGGKRGTDTQYF.

V gene TRBV5-1 combines with J gene TRBJ2-7; 9 bases match TRBD1. The ends lost 4 bases at V and 12 bases at J; junction bases unmatched: 8. The CDR3 is made up of 12 amino acids. Germline CDR1 is SGHRS and CDR2 is YFSETQ. In DNA, the CDR3 is TGCGCCAGCAGCCCGGACAGGGGTGGACGGTACTTC. Translated, it gives CASSPDRGGRYF.

This chain joins TRBV18 and TRBJ2-1; 8 bases match TRBD2. The CDR3 sequence is 15 residues long. J lost 0 bases, V lost 4 bases, and 2 bases had no gene match. Germline lookup yields CDR1 KGHSH and CDR2 LQKENI. The CDR3 loop is CASSLTSGSYNEQFF. In DNA, the CDR3 is TGTGCCAGCTCACTAACTAGCGGCTCCTACAATGAGCAGTTCTTC.

This chain connects TRBV28 to TRBJ2-7; 11 bases align to TRBD2. This CDR3 spans 15 amino acids. From germline, CDR1 is MDHEN and CDR2 SYDVKM. Losses at the gene ends were 5 bases for V and 0 bases for J; bases not matched to a gene: 3. This CDR3 is CASSATSGASYEQYF. The DNA of the CDR3 is TGTGCCAGCAGTGCGACTAGCGGGGCCTCCTACGAGCAGTACTTC.

The gene calls are TRBV9 and TRBJ2-2, with D maybe TRBD1 (5 bases). Germline V lookup: CDR1 SGDLS, CDR2 YYNGEE. The V end lost 3 bases, the J end lost 0 bases, and 18 bases lay between the germline ends. The CDR3 is 18 residues long. The CDR3 region has the DNA TGTGCCAGCAGCGCCCGACAGACAGCACTAACGAACACCGGGGAGCTGTTTTTT. It is translated as CASSARQTALTNTGELFF. Combining the CDR3 with reference TRBV9 and TRBJ2-2 gives the whole variable domain DSGVTQTPKHLITATGQRVTLRCSPRSGDLSVYWYQQSLDQGLQFLIQYYNGEERAKGNILERFSAQQFPDLHSELNLSSLELGDSALYFCASSARQTALTNTGELFFGEGSRLTVL.